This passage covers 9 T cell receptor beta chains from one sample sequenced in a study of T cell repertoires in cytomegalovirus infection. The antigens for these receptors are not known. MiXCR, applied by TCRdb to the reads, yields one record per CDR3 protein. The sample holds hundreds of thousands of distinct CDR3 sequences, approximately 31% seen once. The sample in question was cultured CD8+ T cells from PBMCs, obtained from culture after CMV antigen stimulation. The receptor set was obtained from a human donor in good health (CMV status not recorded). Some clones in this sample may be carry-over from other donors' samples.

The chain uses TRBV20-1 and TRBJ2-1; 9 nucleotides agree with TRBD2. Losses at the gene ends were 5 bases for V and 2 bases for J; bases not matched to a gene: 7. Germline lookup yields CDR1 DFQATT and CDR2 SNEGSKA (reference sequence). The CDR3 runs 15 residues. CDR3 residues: CSAVGLAFPYNEQFF. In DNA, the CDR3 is TGCAGTGCTGTGGGACTAGCATTCCCCTACAATGAGCAGTTCTTC.

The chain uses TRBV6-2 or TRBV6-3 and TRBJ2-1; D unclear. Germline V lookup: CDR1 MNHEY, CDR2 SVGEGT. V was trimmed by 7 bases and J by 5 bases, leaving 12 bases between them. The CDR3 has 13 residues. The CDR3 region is CASIVSGDNEQFF. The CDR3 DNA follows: TGTGCCAGCATAGTTAGTGGGGACAATGAGCAGTTCTTC.

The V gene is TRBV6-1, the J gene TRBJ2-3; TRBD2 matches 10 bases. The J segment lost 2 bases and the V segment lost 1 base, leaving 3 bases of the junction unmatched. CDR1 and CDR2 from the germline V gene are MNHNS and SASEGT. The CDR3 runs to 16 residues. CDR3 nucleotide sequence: TGTGCCAGCAGTGAAGAACTAGCGGGGATCACAGATACGCAGTATTTT. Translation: CASSEELAGITDTQYF.

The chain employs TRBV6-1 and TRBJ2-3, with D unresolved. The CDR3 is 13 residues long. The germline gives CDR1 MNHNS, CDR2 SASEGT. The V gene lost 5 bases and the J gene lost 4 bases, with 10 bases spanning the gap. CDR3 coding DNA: TGTGCCAGCAGTTACGATGGCGCAGATACGCAGTATTTT. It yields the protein CASSYDGADTQYF.

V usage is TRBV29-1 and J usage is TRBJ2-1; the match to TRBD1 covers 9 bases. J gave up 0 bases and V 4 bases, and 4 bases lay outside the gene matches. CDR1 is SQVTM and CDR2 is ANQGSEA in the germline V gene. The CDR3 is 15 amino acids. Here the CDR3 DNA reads TGCAGCGTTGTGCGGACAGGGGACTCCTACAATGAGCAGTTCTTC. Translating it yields CSVVRTGDSYNEQFF.

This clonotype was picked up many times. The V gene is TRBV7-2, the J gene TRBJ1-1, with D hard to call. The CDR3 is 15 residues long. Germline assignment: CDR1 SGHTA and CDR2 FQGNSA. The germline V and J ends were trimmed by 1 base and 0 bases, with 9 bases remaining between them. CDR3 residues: CASSLDTVMNTEAFF. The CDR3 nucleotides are TGTGCCAGCAGCTTAGATACAGTAATGAACACTGAAGCTTTCTTT.

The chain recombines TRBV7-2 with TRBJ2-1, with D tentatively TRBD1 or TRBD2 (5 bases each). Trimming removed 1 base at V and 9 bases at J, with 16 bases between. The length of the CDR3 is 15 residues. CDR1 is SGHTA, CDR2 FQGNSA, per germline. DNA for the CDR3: TGTGCCAGCAGCTTAGTCTGGACTGGGGCGGCTGAGCAGTTCTTC. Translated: CASSLVWTGAAEQFF.

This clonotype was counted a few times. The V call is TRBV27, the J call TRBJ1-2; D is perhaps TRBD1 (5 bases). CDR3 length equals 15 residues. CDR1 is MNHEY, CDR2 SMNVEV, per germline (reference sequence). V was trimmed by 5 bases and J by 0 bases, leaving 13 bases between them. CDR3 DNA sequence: TGTGCCAGCAGTCCGCGCCGACAGCCTAACTATGGCTACACCTTC. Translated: CASSPRRQPNYGYTF.

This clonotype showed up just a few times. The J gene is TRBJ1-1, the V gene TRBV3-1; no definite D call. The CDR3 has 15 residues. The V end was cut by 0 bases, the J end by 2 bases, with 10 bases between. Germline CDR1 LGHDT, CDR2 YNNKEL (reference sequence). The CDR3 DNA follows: TGTGCCAGCAGCCAAGATTCTGGGGTTAACACTGAAGCTTTCTTT. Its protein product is CASSQDSGVNTEAFF.